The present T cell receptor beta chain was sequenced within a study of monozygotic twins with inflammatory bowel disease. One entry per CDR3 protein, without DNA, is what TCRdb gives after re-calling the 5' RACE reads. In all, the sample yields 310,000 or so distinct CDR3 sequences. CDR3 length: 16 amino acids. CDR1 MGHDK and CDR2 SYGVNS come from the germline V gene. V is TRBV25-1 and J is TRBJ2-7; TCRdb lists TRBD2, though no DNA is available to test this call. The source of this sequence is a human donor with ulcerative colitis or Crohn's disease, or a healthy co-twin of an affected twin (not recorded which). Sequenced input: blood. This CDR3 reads CASSPSGLAGTYEQYF.